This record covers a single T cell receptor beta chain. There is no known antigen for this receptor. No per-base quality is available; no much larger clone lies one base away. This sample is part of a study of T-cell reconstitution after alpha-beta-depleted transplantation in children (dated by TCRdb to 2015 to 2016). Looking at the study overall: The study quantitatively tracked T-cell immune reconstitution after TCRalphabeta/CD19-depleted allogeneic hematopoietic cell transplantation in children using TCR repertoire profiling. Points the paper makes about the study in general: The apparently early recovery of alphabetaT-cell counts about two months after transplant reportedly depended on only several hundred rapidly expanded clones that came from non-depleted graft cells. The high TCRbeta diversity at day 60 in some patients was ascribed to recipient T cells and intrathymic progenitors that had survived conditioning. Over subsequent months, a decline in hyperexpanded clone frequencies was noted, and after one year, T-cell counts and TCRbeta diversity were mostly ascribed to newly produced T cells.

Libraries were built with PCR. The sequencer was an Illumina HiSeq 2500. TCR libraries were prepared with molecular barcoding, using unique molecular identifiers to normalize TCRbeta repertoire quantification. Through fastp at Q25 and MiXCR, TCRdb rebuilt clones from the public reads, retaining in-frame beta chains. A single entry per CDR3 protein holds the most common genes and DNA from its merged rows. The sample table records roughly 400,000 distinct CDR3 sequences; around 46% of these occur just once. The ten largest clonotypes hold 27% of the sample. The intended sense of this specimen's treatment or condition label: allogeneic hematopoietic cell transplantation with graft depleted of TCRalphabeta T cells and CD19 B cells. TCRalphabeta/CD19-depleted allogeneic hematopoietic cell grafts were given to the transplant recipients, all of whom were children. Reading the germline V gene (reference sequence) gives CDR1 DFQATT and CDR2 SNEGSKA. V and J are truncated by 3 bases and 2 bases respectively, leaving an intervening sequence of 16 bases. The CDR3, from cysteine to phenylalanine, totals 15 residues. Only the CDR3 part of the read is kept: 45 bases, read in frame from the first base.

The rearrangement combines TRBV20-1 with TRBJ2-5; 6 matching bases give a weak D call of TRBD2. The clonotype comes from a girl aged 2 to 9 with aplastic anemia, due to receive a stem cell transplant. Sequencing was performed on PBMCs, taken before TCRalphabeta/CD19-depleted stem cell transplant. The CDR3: CSARESGSPQETQYF. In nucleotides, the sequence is TGCAGTGCTAGGGAAAGCGGGTCCCCACAAGAGACCCAGTACTTC.